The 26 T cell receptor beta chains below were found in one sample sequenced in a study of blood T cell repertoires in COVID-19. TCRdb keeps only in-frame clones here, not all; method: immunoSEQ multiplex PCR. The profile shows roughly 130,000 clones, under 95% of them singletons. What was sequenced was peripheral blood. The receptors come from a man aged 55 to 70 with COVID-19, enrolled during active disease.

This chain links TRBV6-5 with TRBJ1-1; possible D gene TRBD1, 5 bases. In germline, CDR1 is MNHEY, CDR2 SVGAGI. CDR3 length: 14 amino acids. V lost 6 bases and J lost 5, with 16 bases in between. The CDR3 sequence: CASRVGSGGTEAFF. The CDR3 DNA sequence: TGTGCCAGCAGGGTGGGATCCGGGGGAACTGAAGCTTTCTTT.

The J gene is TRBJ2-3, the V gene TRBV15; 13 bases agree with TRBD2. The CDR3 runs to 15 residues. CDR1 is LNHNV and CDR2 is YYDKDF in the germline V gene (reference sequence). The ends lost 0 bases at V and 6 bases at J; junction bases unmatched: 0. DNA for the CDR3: TGTGCCACCAGCAGAGAGACTAGCGGGAGGGATACGCAGTATTTT. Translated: CATSRETSGRDTQYF.

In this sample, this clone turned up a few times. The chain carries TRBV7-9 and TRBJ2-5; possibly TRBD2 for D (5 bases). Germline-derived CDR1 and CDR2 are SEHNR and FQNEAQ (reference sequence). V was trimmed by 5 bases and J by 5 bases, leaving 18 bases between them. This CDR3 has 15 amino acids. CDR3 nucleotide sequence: TGTGCCAGCAGCCCCCGGCCTTCTGGCGGGGAGACCCAGTACTTC. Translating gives CASSPRPSGGETQYF.

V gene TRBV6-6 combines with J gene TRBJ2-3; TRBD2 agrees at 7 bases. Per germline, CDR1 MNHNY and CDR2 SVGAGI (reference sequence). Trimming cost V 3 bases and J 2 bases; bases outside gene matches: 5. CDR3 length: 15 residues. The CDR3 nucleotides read TGTGCCAGCAGTTATTTCGGACTAGACACAGATACGCAGTATTTT. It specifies CASSYFGLDTDTQYF.

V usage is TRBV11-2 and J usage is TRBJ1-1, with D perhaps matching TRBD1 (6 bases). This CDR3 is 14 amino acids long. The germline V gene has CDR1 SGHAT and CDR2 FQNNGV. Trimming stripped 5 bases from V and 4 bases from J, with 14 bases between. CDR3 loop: CASSPTQGSTEAFF. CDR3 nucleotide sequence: TGTGCCAGCAGCCCTACCCAGGGGAGCACTGAAGCTTTCTTT.

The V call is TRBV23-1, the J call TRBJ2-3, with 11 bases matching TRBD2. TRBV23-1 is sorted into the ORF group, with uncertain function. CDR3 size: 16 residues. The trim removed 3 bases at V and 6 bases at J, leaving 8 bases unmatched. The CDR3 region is CASSQVASGRRDTQYF. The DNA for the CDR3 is TGCGCCAGCAGTCAGGTAGCTAGCGGGAGGCGCGATACGCAGTATTTT.

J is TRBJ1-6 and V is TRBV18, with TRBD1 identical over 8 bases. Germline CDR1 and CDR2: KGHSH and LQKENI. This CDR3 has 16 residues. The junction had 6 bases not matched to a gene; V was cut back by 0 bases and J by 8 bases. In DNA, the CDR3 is TGTGCCAGCTCACCACCTATAGGACAGGGCTATTCACCCCTCCACTTT. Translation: CASSPPIGQGYSPLHF.

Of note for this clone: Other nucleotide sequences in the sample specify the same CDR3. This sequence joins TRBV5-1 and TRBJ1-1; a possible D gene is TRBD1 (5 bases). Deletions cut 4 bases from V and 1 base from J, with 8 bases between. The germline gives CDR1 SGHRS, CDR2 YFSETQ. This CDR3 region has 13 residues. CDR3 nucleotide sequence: TGCGCCAGCAGCCTTACAGGGAACACTGAAGCTTTCTTT. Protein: CASSLTGNTEAFF.

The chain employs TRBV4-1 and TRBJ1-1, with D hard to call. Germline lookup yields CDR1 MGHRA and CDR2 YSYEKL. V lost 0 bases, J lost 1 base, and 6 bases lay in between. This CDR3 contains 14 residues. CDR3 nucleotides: TGCGCCAGCAGCCAAGATCTGGCGAACACTGAAGCTTTCTTT. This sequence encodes CASSQDLANTEAFF.

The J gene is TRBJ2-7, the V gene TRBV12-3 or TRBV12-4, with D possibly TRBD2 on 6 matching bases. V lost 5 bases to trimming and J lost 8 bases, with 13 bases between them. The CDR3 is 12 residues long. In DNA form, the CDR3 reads TGTGCCAGCAGTCCCGGACGGGGGAAGCAGTACTTC. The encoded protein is CASSPGRGKQYF.

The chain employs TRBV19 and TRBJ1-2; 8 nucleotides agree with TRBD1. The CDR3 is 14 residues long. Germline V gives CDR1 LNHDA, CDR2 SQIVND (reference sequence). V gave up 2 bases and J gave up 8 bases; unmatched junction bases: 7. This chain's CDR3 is CASSIPPGQDGYTF. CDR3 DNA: TGTGCCAGTAGTATACCTCCGGGACAGGACGGCTACACCTTC.

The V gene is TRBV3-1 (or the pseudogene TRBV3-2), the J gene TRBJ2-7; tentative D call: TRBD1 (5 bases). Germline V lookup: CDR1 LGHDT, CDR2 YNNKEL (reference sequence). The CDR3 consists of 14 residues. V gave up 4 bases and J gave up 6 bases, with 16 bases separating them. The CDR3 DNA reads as TGTGCCAGCAGCCCCGACAGAGGTGGATCCGAGCAGTACTTC. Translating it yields CASSPDRGGSEQYF.

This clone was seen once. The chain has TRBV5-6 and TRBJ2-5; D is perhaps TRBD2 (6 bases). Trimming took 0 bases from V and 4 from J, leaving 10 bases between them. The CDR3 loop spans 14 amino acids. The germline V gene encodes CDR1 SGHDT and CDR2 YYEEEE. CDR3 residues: CASSLVLARETQYF. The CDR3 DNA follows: TGTGCCAGCAGCTTGGTGCTAGCGCGAGAGACCCAGTACTTC.

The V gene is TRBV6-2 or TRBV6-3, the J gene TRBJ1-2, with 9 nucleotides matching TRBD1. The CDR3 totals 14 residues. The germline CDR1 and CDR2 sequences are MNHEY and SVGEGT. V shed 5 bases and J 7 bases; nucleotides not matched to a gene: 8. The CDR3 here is CASSSPGQGSGYTF. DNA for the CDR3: TGTGCCAGCAGTAGCCCGGGACAGGGCTCTGGCTACACCTTC.

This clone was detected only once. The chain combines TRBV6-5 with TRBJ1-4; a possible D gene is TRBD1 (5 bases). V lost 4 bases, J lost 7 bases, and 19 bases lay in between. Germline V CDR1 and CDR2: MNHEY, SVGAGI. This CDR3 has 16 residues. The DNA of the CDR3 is TGTGCCAGCAGTTCGGGTCAGGGAGGAGGGAGTGAAAAACTGTTTTTT. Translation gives CASSSGQGGGSEKLFF.

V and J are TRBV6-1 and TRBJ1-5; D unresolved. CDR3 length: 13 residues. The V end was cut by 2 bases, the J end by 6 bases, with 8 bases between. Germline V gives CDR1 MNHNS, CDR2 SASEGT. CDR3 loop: CASSERGRQPQHF. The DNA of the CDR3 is TGTGCCAGCAGTGAAAGAGGGCGTCAGCCCCAGCATTTT.

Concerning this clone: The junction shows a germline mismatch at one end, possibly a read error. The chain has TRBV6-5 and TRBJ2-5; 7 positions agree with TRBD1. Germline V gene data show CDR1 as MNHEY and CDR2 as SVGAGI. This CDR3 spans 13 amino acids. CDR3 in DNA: TGTGCCATCAGTTACAGGGGCCAAGAGACCCAGTACTTC. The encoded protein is CAISYRGQETQYF.

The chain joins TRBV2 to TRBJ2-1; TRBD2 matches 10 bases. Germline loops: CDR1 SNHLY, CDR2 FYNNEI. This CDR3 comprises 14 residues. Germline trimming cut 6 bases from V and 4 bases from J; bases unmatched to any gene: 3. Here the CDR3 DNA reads TGTGCCAGCAGCGGACTAGCGGTATACAATGAGCAGTTCTTC. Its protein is CASSGLAVYNEQFF.

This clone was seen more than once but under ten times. The chain's CDR3 is CAHHEGTGELFF. In DNA form, the CDR3 reads TGTGCCCATCACGAGGGAACCGGGGAGCTGTTTTTT. This chain joins TRBV9 and TRBJ2-2; D possibly corresponds to TRBD2 (5 bases). Trimming stripped 10 bases from V and 5 bases from J, with 12 bases between. The CDR3 contains 12 residues. Per germline, CDR1 SGDLS and CDR2 YYNGEE.

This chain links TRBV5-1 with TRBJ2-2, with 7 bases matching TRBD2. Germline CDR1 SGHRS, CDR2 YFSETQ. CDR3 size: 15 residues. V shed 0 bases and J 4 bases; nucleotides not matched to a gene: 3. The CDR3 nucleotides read TGCGCCAGCAGCTTGGAAGGGGAGGGCACCGGGGAGCTGTTTTTT. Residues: CASSLEGEGTGELFF.

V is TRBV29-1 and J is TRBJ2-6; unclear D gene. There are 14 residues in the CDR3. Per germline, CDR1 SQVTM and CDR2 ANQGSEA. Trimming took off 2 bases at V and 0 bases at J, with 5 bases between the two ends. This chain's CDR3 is CSVEPDSGANVLTF. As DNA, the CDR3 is TGCAGCGTTGAACCAGACTCTGGGGCCAACGTCCTGACTTTC.

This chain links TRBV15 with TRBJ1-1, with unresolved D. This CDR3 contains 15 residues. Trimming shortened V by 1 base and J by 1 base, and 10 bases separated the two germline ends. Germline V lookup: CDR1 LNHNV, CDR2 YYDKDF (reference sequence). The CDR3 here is CATSRAAPGNTEAFF. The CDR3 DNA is TGTGCCACCAGCAGAGCGGCCCCAGGGAACACTGAAGCTTTCTTT.

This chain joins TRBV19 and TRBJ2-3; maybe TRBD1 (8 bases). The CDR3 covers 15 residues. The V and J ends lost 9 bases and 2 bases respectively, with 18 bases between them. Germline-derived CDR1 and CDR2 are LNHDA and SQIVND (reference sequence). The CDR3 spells CASRGLADPTDTQYF. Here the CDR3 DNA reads TGTGCCAGCAGGGGGCTAGCGGACCCCACAGATACGCAGTATTTT.

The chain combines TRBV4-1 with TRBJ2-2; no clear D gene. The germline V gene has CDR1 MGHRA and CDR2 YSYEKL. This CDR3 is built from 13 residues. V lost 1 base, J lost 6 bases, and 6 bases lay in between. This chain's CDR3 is CASSQVSAGELFF. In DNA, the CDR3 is TGCGCCAGCAGCCAAGTAAGCGCCGGGGAGCTGTTTTTT.

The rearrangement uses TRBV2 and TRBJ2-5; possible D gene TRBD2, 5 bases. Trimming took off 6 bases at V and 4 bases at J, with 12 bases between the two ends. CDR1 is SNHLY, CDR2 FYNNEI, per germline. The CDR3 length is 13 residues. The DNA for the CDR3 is TGTGCCAGCAGCATACTAGGTTTAGAGACCCAGTACTTC. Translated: CASSILGLETQYF.

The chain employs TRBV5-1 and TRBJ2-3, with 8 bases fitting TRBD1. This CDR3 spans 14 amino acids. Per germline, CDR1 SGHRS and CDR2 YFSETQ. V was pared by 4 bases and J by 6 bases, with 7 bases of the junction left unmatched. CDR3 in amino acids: CASSPGQGRDTQYF. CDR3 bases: TGCGCCAGCAGCCCCGGACAGGGCCGGGATACGCAGTATTTT. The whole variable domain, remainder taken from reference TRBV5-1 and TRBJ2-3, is KAGVTQTPRYLIKTRGQQVTLSCSPISGHRSVSWYQQTPGQGLQFLFEYFSETQRNKGNFPGRFSGRQFSNSRSEMNVSTLELGDSALYLCASSPGQGRDTQYFGPGTRLTVL.